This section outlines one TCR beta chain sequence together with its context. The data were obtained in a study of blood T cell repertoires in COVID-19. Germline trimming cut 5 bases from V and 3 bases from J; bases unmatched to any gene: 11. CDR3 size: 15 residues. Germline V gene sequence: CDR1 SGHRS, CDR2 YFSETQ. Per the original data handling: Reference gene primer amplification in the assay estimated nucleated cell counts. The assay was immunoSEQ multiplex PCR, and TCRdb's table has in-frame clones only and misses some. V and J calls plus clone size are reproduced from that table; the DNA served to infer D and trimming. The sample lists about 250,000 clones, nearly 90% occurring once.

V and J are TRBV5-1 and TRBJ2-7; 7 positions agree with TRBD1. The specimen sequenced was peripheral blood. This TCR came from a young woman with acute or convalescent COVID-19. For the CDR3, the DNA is TGCGCCAGCAGTATAGGGACAGTGATGTTCTACGAGCAGTACTTC. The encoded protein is CASSIGTVMFYEQYF.